This TCR beta chain was recovered during a study of blood T cell repertoires in COVID-19. At the level of the study: The United States, Italy and Spain supplied acute and convalescent COVID-19 samples. Sources were T cells, B-cell-depleted T cells, or PBMCs; the material itself was cDNA or gDNA.

The Seattle patients, enrolled during active infection, were followed longitudinally. Libraries were prepared by immunoSEQ multiplex PCR; TCRdb keeps only in-frame clonotypes and omits some of them. Here the sample spans a few hundred thousand clones, roughly nine tenths being singletons. The CDR3 totals 15 residues. The V and J ends lost 6 bases and 0 bases, in that order; junction bases with no gene match: 7. Per the germline V gene, CDR1 is SGHNT and CDR2 is YYREEE (reference sequence). The TCR comes from a woman aged 60 to 75 with COVID-19, enrolled during active disease. The sequenced material came from peripheral blood. This chain uses TRBV5-4 with TRBJ2-3; 7 bases agree with TRBD2. The CDR3 region has the DNA TGTGCCAGCACCCCTTGGGGGGGGAGCACAGATACGCAGTATTTT. Its translation: CASTPWGGSTDTQYF.